A single TCR beta chain is shown here with its context. Its antigen is still unknown. One junction end does not reproduce the germline sequence, and a read error may be involved. Original data processing: CDR3 was compared across clinicopathological groups, and the resulting differences were used to build a distant-metastasis classifier for papillary thyroid cancer. TCRdb re-clonotyped the PCR reads via MiXCR. None of the V and J calls come from the authors' own analysis; TCRdb made them. The sample carries some 52,000 clones, approximately 15% recorded once. Thyroid surgery was performed in patients who had received no treatment beforehand. This sample is part of a study of metastatic and nonmetastatic thyroid tumors. The wider study: Repertoire comparison spanned blood and tumor or nodule tissue of malignant and benign thyroid patients. Overall study results and limits: Patients with malignant thyroid tumors reportedly had significantly higher TCR beta diversity than those with benign nodules, in blood and tumor.

The sample comprised blood. This TCR was recovered from a female donor with papillary thyroid cancer or a benign thyroid nodule (not recorded which). Some clones in this sample may be carry-over from other donors' samples.

CDR3 coding DNA: TGCAGTGTCCCCCAGTGGCCAACTCGTTCCTATTGCTACACCTTC. Encoded protein: CSVPQWPTRSYCYTF. This chain connects TRBV20-1 to TRBJ1-2; D ambiguous. The CDR3 totals 15 residues. Germline-derived CDR1 and CDR2 are DFQATT and SNEGSKA (reference sequence).